The table lists the clone carrying this T cell receptor (beta chain) with a count of one. CDR1 is SGHAT and CDR2 is FQNNGV in the germline V gene. This CDR3 is 14 amino acids long. V gave up 4 bases and J gave up 9 bases; unmatched junction bases: 10. Sequencing used immunoSEQ multiplex PCR; TCRdb keeps in-frame clones, though not all of them. The sample has roughly 370,000 clones; around 90% are singletons. This sample was included in a study of control samples from healthy donors and cancer patients. The source material was PBMCs. The chain is built from TRBV11-2 and TRBJ1-2, with 8 nucleotides matching TRBD1. This sequence was found in a man aged 35 to 55 with head and neck cancer. In DNA form, the CDR3 reads TGTGCCAGCAGCTCCATACAGGGGGTTCCTAGCTACACCTTC. Translation gives CASSSIQGVPSYTF.